This T cell receptor (beta chain) originates from a study of T cell responses to AZD1222 COVID-19 vaccine. J was trimmed by 9 bases and V by 6 bases; bases with no gene match: 2. Per germline, CDR1 MNHEY and CDR2 SVGAGI. The CDR3 runs to 11 residues. Only one count was recorded for this clone. Libraries were prepared by immunoSEQ multiplex PCR; TCRdb keeps only in-frame clonotypes and omits some of them. The table records some 96,000 clones, around 87% of them present only once. V gene TRBV6-5 combines with J gene TRBJ2-1; 7 bases are a match to TRBD2. The TCR was taken from an adult in good health. The material was peripheral blood, obtained on day 0 of MenACWY control vaccination. The CDR3 here is CASRREAEQFF. CDR3 sequence (DNA): TGTGCCAGCAGACGGGAGGCTGAGCAGTTCTTC.